These 19 T cell receptor beta chains were all obtained from the same sample, sequenced in a study of regulatory T cells in long-lasting Graves disease. To make TCR beta libraries, researchers used iRepertoire HTBI primers and Arm-PCR of CDR3 regions. Using its own MiXCR run on the multiplex PCR reads, TCRdb lists one record per CDR3 protein. The sample records over 650,000 distinct CDR3 sequences, about 32% being singletons. Sample time point: persistent/refractory GD, antithyroid drugs over 5 years with positive TRAb. Construction of the TCR library relied on RNA isolated from PBMCs. The sequences come from peripheral blood mononuclear cells (PBMCs), collected when the disease was refractory, from a patient treated with antithyroid drugs. These receptors came from a female donor with Graves disease.

This clonotype was found a few times. V is TRBV27 and J is TRBJ2-7, with D maybe TRBD2 (5 bases). CDR3 length: 14 amino acids. Germline loops: CDR1 MNHEY, CDR2 SMNVEV (reference sequence). The ends were cut back, 4 bases at V and 4 bases at J, with 14 bases in the middle. The CDR3 loop is CASSWQERPYEQYF. CDR3 DNA: TGTGCCAGCAGTTGGCAGGAGCGGCCTTACGAGCAGTACTTC.

The V call is TRBV29-1, the J call TRBJ1-4, with D maybe TRBD1 (6 bases). The CDR3 is 14 amino acids. Trimming took 4 bases from V and 5 from J, leaving 14 bases between them. Germline values: CDR1 SQVTM, CDR2 ANQGSEA. In nucleotides, the CDR3 is TGCAGCGTTGTAGGGGACAACTGGAATGAAAAACTGTTTTTT. Its protein is CSVVGDNWNEKLFF.

The J gene is TRBJ2-2, the V gene TRBV12-3 or TRBV12-4, with D uncertain. Trimming removed 3 bases at V and 4 bases at J, with 12 bases between. This CDR3 region has 15 residues. This CDR3 is CASSLPVPSTGELFF. DNA of the CDR3: TGTGCCAGCAGTTTGCCCGTGCCGAGCACCGGGGAGCTGTTTTTT.

This clonotype was counted only a few times. This chain uses TRBV6-1 with TRBJ1-6; the D gene is possibly TRBD1 (6 bases). V was clipped by 6 bases and J by 7 bases, with 13 bases between them. The CDR3 sequence is 14 residues long. The germline V gene encodes CDR1 MNHNS and CDR2 SASEGT. This CDR3 reads CASSGRQANSPLHF. The CDR3 bases are TGTGCCAGCAGCGGCCGACAGGCAAATTCACCCCTCCACTTT.

The V and J genes are TRBV20-1 and TRBJ2-7, with 8 bases fitting TRBD1. V lost 4 bases to trimming and J lost 7 bases; unmatched junction nucleotides: 18. Per the germline V gene, CDR1 is DFQATT and CDR2 is SNEGSKA (reference sequence). The CDR3 covers 16 residues. The CDR3 reads CSATITGGTQVGEQYF. CDR3 nucleotides: TGCAGTGCTACCATTACAGGGGGTACCCAGGTAGGAGAGCAGTACTTC.

In its sample, this clonotype was seen a few times. The V and J genes are TRBV28 and TRBJ1-5, with a tentative D call TRBD1 (5 bases). Germline V gene sequence: CDR1 MDHEN, CDR2 SYDVKM. Trimming removed 9 bases from V and 4 bases from J, with 10 bases in between. The CDR3 length is 12 residues. CDR3 bases: TGTGCCAGTCGGGGCCCTAATCAGCCCCAGCATTTT. Its translation is CASRGPNQPQHF.

This clonotype was detected ten times or more. V gene TRBV7-9 combines with J gene TRBJ2-7; D possibly matches TRBD1 or TRBD2 (5 bases each). CDR3 size: 13 residues. Germline CDR1 and CDR2: SEHNR and FQNEAQ (reference sequence). Trimming cost V 4 bases and J 4 bases, with 11 bases left between them. CDR3 DNA: TGTGCCAGCAGCTCCTCCGGGACGTACGAGCAGTACTTC. As protein: CASSSSGTYEQYF. The whole variable domain, remainder taken from reference TRBV7-9 and TRBJ2-7, is DTGVSQNPRHKITKRGQNVTFRCDPISEHNRLYWYRQTLGQGPEFLTYFQNEAQLEKSRLLSDRFSAERPKGSFSTLEIQRTEQGDSAMYLCASSSSGTYEQYFGPGTRLTVT.

This rearrangement joins TRBV9 to TRBJ1-4, with a possible D match to TRBD1 (5 bases). CDR3 size: 17 residues. The germline V and J ends were trimmed by 4 bases and 2 bases, with 18 bases remaining between them. In germline, CDR1 is SGDLS, CDR2 YYNGEE. The CDR3 DNA sequence: TGTGCCAGCAGCCCGGGGGATGGTCCTTCGACTAATGAAAAACTGTTTTTT. Translated: CASSPGDGPSTNEKLFF.

This chain links TRBV10-1 with TRBJ1-6; D gene unclear. The CDR3 spans 15 residues. Germline CDR1 reads WNHNN; CDR2 reads SYGVQD (reference sequence). Trimming left V 7 bases short and J 0 bases short, with 10 bases between. CDR3 nucleotide sequence: TGCGCCAGCACCCAACGGAGCTCCTATAATTCACCCCTCCACTTT. Its translation: CASTQRSSYNSPLHF.

Of note for this clonotype: A single base is all that separates this from a far larger clone, so a read error is likely. The V call is TRBV28, the J call TRBJ2-7; no clear D gene. The CDR3 runs to 14 residues. Trimming shortened V by 6 bases and J by 0 bases, and 12 bases separated the two germline ends. Germline V lookup: CDR1 MDHEN, CDR2 SYDVKM. The DNA of the CDR3 is TGTGCCAGCAGGGCCAGGACCCGCTCCTACGAGCAGTACTTC. This gives the protein CASRARTRSYEQYF.

CDR3 region: CASSQSPPSPYGYTF. Here the CDR3 DNA reads TGTGCCAGCAGTCAAAGCCCACCCAGCCCCTATGGCTACACCTTC. This chain joins TRBV14 and TRBJ1-2; no definite D call. The CDR3 totals 15 residues. V was trimmed by 6 bases and J by 4 bases, leaving 18 bases between them. Germline V gene data show CDR1 as SGHDN and CDR2 as FVKESK. Full variable domain (remainder filled in from reference TRBV14 and TRBJ1-2): EAGVTQFPSHSVIEKGQTVTLRCDPISGHDNLYWYRRVMGKEIKFLLHFVKESKQDESGMPNNRFLAERTGGTYSTLKVQPAELEDSGVYFCASSQSPPSPYGYTFGSGTRLTVV.

The rearrangement joins TRBV3-1 to TRBJ1-2; no clear D gene. This CDR3 contains 11 residues. CDR1 LGHDT and CDR2 YNNKEL come from the germline V gene (reference sequence). Trimming removed 3 bases from V and 8 bases from J, with 7 bases in between. For the CDR3, the DNA is TGTGCCAGCAGCCATCTTTACGGCTACACCTTC. Translated: CASSHLYGYTF.

The V and J genes are TRBV20-1 and TRBJ1-2, with 9 bases fitting TRBD1. Germline CDR1 and CDR2: DFQATT and SNEGSKA (reference sequence). The CDR3 is 12 residues long. V shed 7 bases and J 6 bases; nucleotides not matched to a gene: 6. The CDR3 protein is CSDTGQGNGYTF. CDR3 DNA sequence: TGCAGTGACACGGGACAGGGAAATGGCTACACCTTC.

Concerning this clonotype: Just one base apart from a much larger clone, this may be a read error. The CDR3 does not end in the conserved phenylalanine or tryptophan, so this is likely a read error. The chain uses TRBV27 and TRBJ1-2; tentatively, D is TRBD1 (5 bases). CDR3 length equals 14 residues. Between the trimmed V and J ends, which lost 3 bases and 4 bases, there was a span of 12 bases. Germline loops: CDR1 MNHEY, CDR2 SMNVEV (reference sequence). In DNA, the CDR3 is TGTGCCAGCAGTTTGTCCGGGGGTGGCTATGGCTACACCTCC. This sequence encodes CASSLSGGGYGYTS.

The J gene is TRBJ2-7, the V gene TRBV6-2 or TRBV6-3; a weak D match, TRBD1 (5 bases). The germline V and J ends were trimmed by 2 bases and 3 bases, with 14 bases remaining between them. Per germline, CDR1 MNHEY and CDR2 SVGEGT. The CDR3 runs to 15 residues. In DNA, the CDR3 is TGTGCCAGCAGTTACCGGCCAGGGAAGGGCTACGAGCAGTACTTC. This sequence encodes CASSYRPGKGYEQYF.

V and J are TRBV30 and TRBJ1-1, with D unclear. The germline V gene encodes CDR1 GTSNPN and CDR2 SVGIG (reference sequence). This CDR3 is 13 amino acids long. V dropped 0 bases and J dropped 4 bases, with 9 bases sitting between them. The CDR3 DNA reads as TGTGCCTGGAGTGTGGGGTTTAGCACTGAAGCTTTCTTT. This codes for CAWSVGFSTEAFF.

The V gene is TRBV9, the J gene TRBJ2-7; D is ambiguous. The CDR3 is made up of 13 amino acids. The V end lost 0 bases, the J end lost 0 bases, and 4 bases lay between the germline ends. Germline lookup yields CDR1 SGDLS and CDR2 YYNGEE. As DNA, the CDR3 is TGTGCCAGCAGCGTAGTCCCCTCCTACGAGCAGTACTTC. The encoded protein is CASSVVPSYEQYF.

This clonotype came up a few times. This chain uses TRBV6-5 with TRBJ1-2, with unresolved D. The ends were cut back, 2 bases at V and 5 bases at J, with 12 bases in the middle. Per germline, CDR1 MNHEY and CDR2 SVGAGI. The CDR3 is 14 amino acids. The CDR3 sequence is CASSYRGLGYGYTF. CDR3 in DNA: TGTGCCAGCAGTTACCGAGGGTTGGGGTATGGCTACACCTTC.

The chain employs TRBV6-9 and TRBJ1-1, with unresolved D. The CDR3 has 13 amino acids. Trimming left V 4 bases short and J 4 bases short, with 10 bases between. Germline V gene lookup returns CDR1 MNHGY and CDR2 SVAAGI. CDR3 residues: CASSLDRLTEAFF. In DNA form, the CDR3 reads TGTGCCAGCAGTTTAGACCGGCTCACTGAAGCTTTCTTT.